This T cell receptor (beta chain) was sequenced for a study of T cells in localized non-small cell lung cancer (dated by TCRdb to the early 2020s). For the study in its entirety: The study examined T cell repertoires in under 300 patients with early-stage NSCLC and compared tumors with uninvolved tumor-adjacent lungs. The cohort comprised a few hundred treatment-naïve NSCLC patients with resected, localized lung tumors. The mean age of the NSCLC patients was under 70 years, with roughly 120 men and nearly 110 women. The paper as a whole reports these results and caveats: Because multi-region sequencing of the tumors was not done, intratumor heterogeneity could not be ruled out. Higher blood T cell density associated with longer overall survival, while higher adjacent-lung clonality associated with shorter survival. The highest T cell clonality was observed in uninvolved tumor-adjacent lung, where clonality exceeded that of tumor, suggesting that antigenic responses were more focused in uninvolved tumor-adjacent lung. A median of around 62 of the top 100 tumor clones turned up in the paired uninvolved adjacent lung, and around 27 of those clones also ranked among the top 100 of that same adjacent lung. Since the design was exploratory, TCR variables were selected using unadjusted p-values with no false-discovery rate correction.

TCR beta CDR3 regions were sequenced from DNA using the immunoSEQ Assay. Per the source publication's procedure: T cell density was computed as TCR beta template counts normalized to usable DNA estimated by amplifying housekeeping genes. Richness was estimated using the preseqR package, with extrapolation to 400,000 templates for PBMC samples and to 120,000 templates for tissue samples. Clonality was taken to be one minus Pielou's evenness. Differential abundance testing on productive amino-acid clonotypes, with a minimum total count of 5 and an alpha of 0.1, was used to identify tissue-enriched TCRs. Repertoire overlap between compartments was quantified with the Jaccard Index and Morisita Overlap Index. GLIPH clustered TCR beta CDR3s with public tetramer-defined viral CDR3s; viral motifs required at least three viral sequences plus V-gene enrichment. As stored in TCRdb, this immuneACCESS dataset retains in-frame rearrangements with V and J assigned. A fraction of the clones does not appear; measured against another copy, unresolved V genes explain less than half of the discrepancy, and the remainder lacks a known reason. That table furnishes V, J and clone size, whereas the DNA furnished D and trimming. Across this sample there are thousands of clones, with just under 25% seen only once. Clones ranked in the top ten supply roughly 15% of the sample.

At diagnosis, peripheral blood, uninvolved tumor-adjacent lung and tumor were collected and were preserved as a mix of fresh-frozen and FFPE material. Via the germline V gene, CDR1 is MNHGY and CDR2 SAAAGT. V loses 5 bases, J loses 3 bases, and the germline ends lie 8 bases apart. The cysteine opens and the phenylalanine closes a CDR3 of 14 amino acids. CDR3 DNA is the only sequence kept; it has 42 bases, read in frame from the first base. This clone was observed a few times. This receptor's antigen is unknown. No qualities accompany the bases; no much larger clone lies one base away. The sequencing here drew on lung tumor tissue, taken before any cancer treatment. This sequence was found in an older female donor with stage I lung adenocarcinoma. This sequence uses TRBV6-8 and TRBJ2-6, with the D gene uncertain. The DNA sequence is given as TGTGCCAGCAGTAAGATGGGTGGGGCCAACGTCCTGACTTTC. The resulting protein is CASSKMGGANVLTF.